The 12 T cell receptor beta chains reported below all come from one sample, sequenced in a study of blood T cell repertoires in COVID-19. The protocol was immunoSEQ multiplex PCR, while the TCRdb copy is restricted to in-frame clones and leaves out a portion. The sample yields some 150,000 clones, 83% seen once. The sequenced sample consisted of PBMCs or T cells enriched from blood (not recorded which). The receptors stem from a woman aged 45-65 years who had recovered from COVID-19.

In its sample, this clone was seen a few times. The chain is built from TRBV6-2 or TRBV6-3 and TRBJ2-3; D might be TRBD2 (5 bases). The CDR3 totals 14 residues. CDR1 is MNHEY and CDR2 is SVGEGT in the germline V gene. V was shortened by 3 bases and J by 7 bases, with 14 bases between the two germline ends. CDR3 region: CASSYGGSKNTQYF. The CDR3 region has the DNA TGTGCCAGCAGTTATGGAGGTAGCAAGAATACGCAGTATTTT.

The rearrangement joins TRBV27 to TRBJ2-7; D is perhaps TRBD2 (6 bases). V was clipped by 2 bases and J by 6 bases, with 11 bases between them. Germline CDR1 and CDR2: MNHEY and SMNVEV (reference sequence). The CDR3 consists of 13 residues. CDR3 protein: CASSLTGGAEQYV. The CDR3 DNA follows: TGTGCCAGCAGTTTAACCGGGGGAGCCGAGCAGTACGTC.

The rearrangement links TRBV28 to TRBJ1-5; TRBD1 matches 11 bases. The V segment lost 4 bases and the J segment 8 bases; nucleotides outside the gene matches: 16. Germline CDR1 and CDR2: MDHEN and SYDVKM. This CDR3 region has 18 residues. CDR3 coding DNA: TGTGCCAGCAGTTCCGCCCGGGCCCAAGGGGACAGGGGGAAGCCCCAGCATTTT. As protein: CASSSARAQGDRGKPQHF.

The chain has TRBV5-5 and TRBJ1-5; 11 bases fit TRBD1. Unmatched junction bases numbered 6, after V lost 3 bases and J lost 1 base. Germline V gives CDR1 SGHKS, CDR2 YYEKEE (reference sequence). CDR3 length equals 17 residues. DNA of the CDR3: TGTGCCAGCAGCTCCGGGACAGGGGGTGGAAGCAATCAGCCCCAGCATTTT. Its protein product is CASSSGTGGGSNQPQHF. The full variable domain, completed using reference TRBV5-5 and TRBJ1-5, is DAGVTQSPTHLIKTRGQQVTLRCSPISGHKSVSWYQQVLGQGPQFIFQYYEKEERGRGNFPDRFSARQFPNYSSELNVNALLLGDSALYLCASSSGTGGGSNQPQHFGDGTRLSIL.

V usage is TRBV6-4 and J usage is TRBJ2-1; 11 nucleotides line up with TRBD2. V lost 6 bases to trimming and J lost 6 bases; unmatched junction nucleotides: 7. Germline loops: CDR1 MRHNA, CDR2 SNTAGT. This CDR3 region has 15 residues. CDR3 residues: CASSALAGGLNEQFF. As DNA, the CDR3 is TGTGCCAGCAGCGCTCTAGCGGGAGGACTCAATGAGCAGTTCTTC.

This sequence joins TRBV6-1 and TRBJ1-1; TRBD1 is a possible D gene (5 bases). The CDR3 runs to 12 residues. The V gene lost 5 bases and the J gene lost 8 bases, with 12 bases spanning the gap. In germline, CDR1 is MNHNS, CDR2 SASEGT. The CDR3 nucleotides read TGTGCCAGCAGTTCCACGCAGGGAGAAGCTTTCTTT. Residues: CASSSTQGEAFF.

CDR3 DNA sequence: TGCGCCAGCAGCTTACAGTATGGGTATGGCTACACCTTC. Residues: CASSLQYGYGYTF. This chain joins TRBV5-1 and TRBJ1-2; no reliable D call. This CDR3 contains 13 residues. Trimming removed 2 bases from V and 5 bases from J, with 10 bases in between. Germline CDR1 is SGHRS and CDR2 is YFSETQ. The variable domain in full, completed from reference TRBV5-1 and TRBJ1-2, reads KAGVTQTPRYLIKTRGQQVTLSCSPISGHRSVSWYQQTPGQGLQFLFEYFSETQRNKGNFPGRFSGRQFSNSRSEMNVSTLELGDSALYLCASSLQYGYGYTFGSGTRLTVV.

Only a few counts were recorded for this clone. This chain joins TRBV2 and TRBJ1-1; a weak D match, TRBD1 (6 bases). CDR3 size: 15 residues. CDR1 is SNHLY, CDR2 FYNNEI, per germline. Trimming left V 4 bases short and J 1 base short, with 13 bases between. CDR3 sequence reads: CASSVQGIRNTEAFF. The CDR3 DNA follows: TGTGCCAGCAGTGTGCAGGGGATACGGAACACTGAAGCTTTCTTT. Together with reference TRBV2 and TRBJ1-1, the CDR3 gives the full variable domain: EPEVTQTPSHQVTQMGQEVILRCVPISNHLYFYWYRQILGQKVEFLVSFYNNEISEKSEIFDDQFSVERPDGSNFTLKIRSTKLEDSAMYFCASSVQGIRNTEAFFGQGTRLTVV.

This clone is a singleton in its sample. This chain connects TRBV2 to TRBJ1-1; TRBD1 agrees at 7 bases. V lost 7 bases to trimming and J lost 9 bases; unmatched junction nucleotides: 8. CDR1 is SNHLY and CDR2 is FYNNEI in the germline V gene. This CDR3 spans 12 amino acids. The CDR3 region has the DNA TGTGCCAGCACCATCCGGGACAGTAAAGCTTTCTTT. Protein: CASTIRDSKAFF.

The V and J genes are TRBV6-2 or TRBV6-3 and TRBJ2-1; 9 bases map to TRBD2. CDR3 length: 17 residues. Looked up from germline, CDR1 is MNHEY and CDR2 is SVGEGT. V was pared by 5 bases and J by 3 bases, with 11 bases of the junction left unmatched. Here the CDR3 reads CASSKFLAGAGYNEQFF. The CDR3 coding sequence is TGTGCCAGCAGTAAATTCTTAGCGGGAGCCGGCTACAATGAGCAGTTCTTC.

The chain has TRBV6-6 and TRBJ2-7; D is unclear. The V end lost 2 bases, the J end lost 5 bases, and 4 bases lay between the germline ends. This CDR3 has 11 residues. CDR1 MNHNY and CDR2 SVGAGI come from the germline V gene (reference sequence). The CDR3 loop is CASSYRDEQYV. In DNA form, the CDR3 reads TGTGCCAGCAGTTACCGGGACGAGCAGTACGTC.

V gene TRBV13 combines with J gene TRBJ1-1; a weak D match, TRBD1 (6 bases). The V gene's germline CDR1 is PRHDT and CDR2 FYEKMQ (reference sequence). V was pared by 4 bases and J by 1 base, with 10 bases between. This CDR3 comprises 14 residues. The CDR3 nucleotides are TGTGCCAGCAGCTGGGGGGGCGCGAACACTGAAGCTTTCTTT. Protein product: CASSWGGANTEAFF. The whole variable domain, remainder taken from reference TRBV13 and TRBJ1-1, is AAGVIQSPRHLIKEKRETATLKCYPIPRHDTVYWYQQGPGQDPQFLISFYEKMQSDKGSIPDRFSAQQFSDYHSELNMSSLELGDSALYFCASSWGGANTEAFFGQGTRLTVV.